These 28 T cell receptor beta chains share one sample of origin, sequenced in a study of CD8 T cells in Susac syndrome. Random hexamers were used to reverse transcribe roughly 0.45 to 1 ug of RNA. TCRdb called the immunoSEQ multiplex PCR reads again in MiXCR, with one record for every CDR3 protein. The sample consists of almost 450,000 distinct CDR3 sequences, more than 80% of them appearing once. The sample taken for sequencing was CD8+ T cells from PBMCs. The receptor source for this set is a human donor with multiple sclerosis.

V usage is TRBV27 and J usage is TRBJ2-2; D gene unclear. The length of the CDR3 is 15 residues. Between the trimmed V and J ends, which lost 7 bases and 4 bases, there was a span of 16 bases. Germline loops: CDR1 MNHEY, CDR2 SMNVEV (reference sequence). CDR3 sequence: CASTPRAGATGELFF. The CDR3 DNA reads TGTGCCAGCACTCCACGAGCAGGTGCCACCGGGGAGCTGTTTTTT.

The chain recombines TRBV19 with TRBJ2-2, with 9 bases matching TRBD1. Per germline, CDR1 LNHDA and CDR2 SQIVND (reference sequence). V was pared by 3 bases and J by 4 bases, with 12 bases of the junction left unmatched. This CDR3 region has 18 residues. The CDR3 nucleotides are TGTGCCAGTAGTATTCCGTACTGGACAGGGGCTTTCACCGGGGAGCTGTTTTTT. Translating it yields CASSIPYWTGAFTGELFF.

The V and J genes are TRBV13 and TRBJ2-7, with TRBD1 as a possible D gene (5 bases). CDR3 length: 13 residues. Trimming left V 4 bases short and J 5 bases short, with 12 bases between. The V gene's germline CDR1 is PRHDT and CDR2 FYEKMQ (reference sequence). For the CDR3, the DNA is TGTGCCAGCAGCTCGGACATGGACCACGAGCAGTACTTC. It encodes CASSSDMDHEQYF.

The chain couples TRBV27 to TRBJ1-4, with D perhaps TRBD1 (5 bases). Germline lookup yields CDR1 MNHEY and CDR2 SMNVEV (reference sequence). Trimming removed 7 bases at V and 7 bases at J, with 16 bases between. The CDR3 is 14 amino acids. The CDR3 spells CASMGGAESEKLFF. CDR3 nucleotides: TGTGCCAGCATGGGAGGGGCCGAGAGTGAAAAACTGTTTTTT.

The chain carries TRBV11-2 and TRBJ2-1, with D perhaps matching TRBD1 or TRBD2 (5 bases each). From germline, CDR1 is SGHAT and CDR2 FQNNGV. V lost 0 bases and J 6 bases, leaving 12 bases between the germline ends. CDR3 size: 15 residues. The CDR3 loop is CASSLDLGPGNEQFF. CDR3 DNA sequence: TGTGCCAGCAGCTTAGATCTGGGACCCGGCAATGAGCAGTTCTTC.

The J gene is TRBJ2-1, the V gene TRBV3-1; 13 nucleotides agree with TRBD2. This CDR3 contains 18 residues. CDR1 and CDR2 from the germline V gene are LGHDT and YNNKEL (reference sequence). The J segment lost 4 bases and the V segment lost 1 base, leaving 7 bases of the junction unmatched. CDR3 DNA sequence: TGTGCCAGCAGCCAAGGGACTAGCGGGAGCCCTCTGTACAATGAGCAGTTCTTC. Protein: CASSQGTSGSPLYNEQFF.

The gene calls are TRBV6-2 or TRBV6-3 and TRBJ2-7, with D possibly TRBD2 on 6 matching bases. CDR1 MNHEY and CDR2 SVGEGT come from the germline V gene. This CDR3 has 13 amino acids. Between the trimmed V and J ends, which lost 6 bases and 7 bases, there was a span of 16 bases. Here the CDR3 reads CASSLRDSGEQYF. The CDR3, as DNA: TGTGCCAGCAGCCTACGGGACTCGGGAGAGCAGTACTTC.

As to this clonotype: Germline is not matched at one junction end, which may reflect a read error. The chain joins TRBV7-7 to TRBJ1-1; 7 bases are shared with TRBD1. Germline V lookup: CDR1 SSHAT, CDR2 FNYEAQ (reference sequence). The CDR3 totals 12 residues. CDR3 nucleotides: TGTGCTAGCAGCCCGGGACAGCTTGAAGCTTTCTTT. This codes for CASSPGQLEAFF.

The rearrangement links TRBV27 to TRBJ1-5; D possibly corresponds to TRBD1 (6 bases). The CDR3 extends over 17 amino acids. The ends were cut back, 8 bases at V and 2 bases at J, with 22 bases in the middle. The germline V gene encodes CDR1 MNHEY and CDR2 SMNVEV (reference sequence). The CDR3 nucleotides read TGTGCCAGCCTCAAAATCACCGAGGGGGGGGGCAATCAGCCCCAGCATTTT. It specifies CASLKITEGGGNQPQHF.

The chain links TRBV6-1 to TRBJ1-5, with 11 bases that match TRBD1. The length of the CDR3 is 14 residues. The junction had 6 bases not matched to a gene; V was cut back by 8 bases and J by 6 bases. The germline CDR1 and CDR2 sequences are MNHNS and SASEGT. The CDR3 spells CASDGTGGSQPQHF. CDR3 DNA sequence: TGTGCCAGCGACGGGACAGGGGGAAGTCAGCCCCAGCATTTT.

The CDR3 DNA reads TGTGCCAGCAGTCGGGACTCAGCGGCAGATACGCAGTATTTT. It translates to CASSRDSAADTQYF. This chain uses TRBV27 with TRBJ2-3, with D perhaps matching TRBD2 (6 bases). Looked up from germline, CDR1 is MNHEY and CDR2 is SMNVEV (reference sequence). The germline V and J ends were trimmed by 5 bases and 4 bases, with 13 bases remaining between them. The CDR3 is made up of 14 amino acids.

The chain recombines TRBV10-3 with TRBJ2-7; no firm D call. The CDR3 length is 12 residues. V lost 5 bases to trimming and J lost 0 bases, with 5 bases between them. Germline CDR1 reads ENHRY; CDR2 reads SYGVKD. The CDR3 coding sequence is TGTGCCATCAGTTCGGGCTCCTACGAGCAGTACTTC. It yields the protein CAISSGSYEQYF.

The rearrangement joins TRBV2 to TRBJ2-2; weak D call: TRBD2 (6 bases). Trimming took 1 base from V and 0 from J, leaving 12 bases between them. The germline gives CDR1 SNHLY, CDR2 FYNNEI. The CDR3 sequence is 17 residues long. CDR3 nucleotides: TGTGCCAGCAGTGAAGAGGTTATAGCGGCGAACACCGGGGAGCTGTTTTTT. It codes for CASSEEVIAANTGELFF.

In nucleotides, the CDR3 is TGTGCCATCAGTGTTCCCGGGACAGGAGAATACGAGCAGTACTTC. This codes for CAISVPGTGEYEQYF. This chain links TRBV10-3 with TRBJ2-7, with 8 nucleotides matching TRBD1. This CDR3 is 15 amino acids long. CDR1 and CDR2 from the germline V gene are ENHRY and SYGVKD. J lost 4 bases, V lost 4 bases, and 9 bases had no gene match.

The chain recombines TRBV11-2 with TRBJ2-7, with D unresolved. CDR1 and CDR2 from the germline V gene are SGHAT and FQNNGV. The CDR3 runs 14 residues. V was shortened by 0 bases and J by 4 bases, with 10 bases between the two germline ends. CDR3 sequence reads: CASSLDPAHYEQYF. CDR3 sequence (DNA): TGTGCCAGCAGCTTAGATCCAGCCCATTACGAGCAGTACTTC.

The gene calls are TRBV30 and TRBJ2-7, with 11 bases aligning to TRBD1. This CDR3 has 15 residues. Looked up from germline, CDR1 is GTSNPN and CDR2 is SVGIG (reference sequence). J lost 0 bases, V lost 1 base, and 2 bases had no gene match. The DNA for the CDR3 is TGTGCCTGGAGTGGGGGACAGGGGGTCTCCTACGAGCAGTACTTC. This sequence encodes CAWSGGQGVSYEQYF.

This clonotype has only one observation. The rearrangement links TRBV30 to TRBJ2-7; tentatively, D is TRBD1 (5 bases). Germline CDR1 GTSNPN, CDR2 SVGIG (reference sequence). V was trimmed by 3 bases and J by 6 bases, leaving 12 bases between them. CDR3 length: 12 amino acids. This CDR3 reads CAWRVNQGEQYF. DNA for the CDR3: TGTGCCTGGAGGGTTAATCAGGGCGAGCAGTACTTC.

J is TRBJ2-5 and V is TRBV2; TRBD2 agrees at 9 bases. Per germline, CDR1 SNHLY and CDR2 FYNNEI. The length of the CDR3 is 19 residues. With 4 bases clipped from V and 3 bases from J, the junction kept 18 bases outside the gene matches. CDR3 sequence (DNA): TGTGCCAGCAGTGCATCGGGAGCGCGGGAGGGTTTAGGGGAAGAGACCCAGTACTTC. It is translated as CASSASGAREGLGEETQYF.

The CDR3: CASSPRSILQLSGANVLTF. The CDR3 DNA reads as TGTGCCAGCAGCCCACGTAGTATCTTACAGTTATCTGGGGCCAACGTCCTGACTTTC. The chain recombines TRBV9 with TRBJ2-6; D ambiguous. The CDR3 sequence is 19 residues long. The germline gives CDR1 SGDLS, CDR2 YYNGEE. V dropped 4 bases and J dropped 1 base, with 21 bases sitting between them.

This rearrangement joins TRBV5-1 to TRBJ1-1; TRBD1 might be the D (6 bases). The germline V and J ends were trimmed by 1 base and 5 bases, with 12 bases remaining between them. The CDR3 has 14 amino acids. Germline lookup yields CDR1 SGHRS and CDR2 YFSETQ. CDR3 DNA: TGCGCCAGCAGCTTGTCAGGGGTGGGGACTGAAGCTTTCTTT. Translation gives CASSLSGVGTEAFF. Full variable domain (outside the CDR3, taken from reference TRBV5-1 and TRBJ1-1): KAGVTQTPRYLIKTRGQQVTLSCSPISGHRSVSWYQQTPGQGLQFLFEYFSETQRNKGNFPGRFSGRQFSNSRSEMNVSTLELGDSALYLCASSLSGVGTEAFFGQGTRLTVV.

This chain connects TRBV27 to TRBJ1-1, with D possibly being TRBD1 (6 bases). Trimming removed 5 bases from V and 3 bases from J, with 19 bases in between. The CDR3 runs to 16 residues. Per germline, CDR1 MNHEY and CDR2 SMNVEV (reference sequence). DNA of the CDR3: TGTGCCAGCAGTGGGTCCTACAGGGTTGAGGACACTGAAGCTTTCTTT. Amino acids: CASSGSYRVEDTEAFF.

This sequence joins TRBV6-1 and TRBJ1-6; D remains unclear. From germline, CDR1 is MNHNS and CDR2 SASEGT. The CDR3 loop spans 13 amino acids. V shed 6 bases and J shed 1 base, with 4 bases lying between them. CDR3 coding DNA: TGTGCCAGCAGATGGTCCTATAATTCACCCCTCCACTTT. This encodes CASRWSYNSPLHF.

The chain carries TRBV4-1 and TRBJ2-1, with 8 bases identical to TRBD1. The junction had 7 bases not matched to a gene; V was cut back by 3 bases and J by 3 bases. The germline V gene encodes CDR1 MGHRA and CDR2 YSYEKL. CDR3 size: 16 residues. As DNA, the CDR3 is TGCGCCAGCAGCCAGGCTCCGGGACAGGTCTACAATGAGCAGTTCTTC. It translates to CASSQAPGQVYNEQFF.

This rearrangement joins TRBV27 to TRBJ1-1; TRBD1 is a possible D gene (5 bases). The CDR3 length is 15 residues. Between the trimmed V and J ends, which lost 7 bases and 1 base, there was a span of 16 bases. Germline assignment: CDR1 MNHEY and CDR2 SMNVEV (reference sequence). CDR3 in amino acids: CASTGLGQGNTEAFF. The CDR3 coding sequence is TGTGCCAGCACTGGCTTAGGCCAGGGGAACACTGAAGCTTTCTTT.

This chain links TRBV6-1 with TRBJ1-2; TRBD1 aligns across 10 bases. Unmatched junction bases numbered 8, after V lost 2 bases and J lost 8 bases. This CDR3 has 15 residues. Germline V gene sequence: CDR1 MNHNS, CDR2 SASEGT. DNA of the CDR3: TGTGCCAGCAGTGAATGGGGGACAGGGGAAGAGGGCTACACCTTC. As protein: CASSEWGTGEEGYTF.

The V call is TRBV5-1, the J call TRBJ2-7, with D tentatively TRBD1 (5 bases). Germline V gives CDR1 SGHRS, CDR2 YFSETQ. There are 11 residues in the CDR3. The germline V and J ends were trimmed by 3 bases and 6 bases, with 7 bases remaining between them. The CDR3 nucleotides are TGCGCCAGCAGCTCCGACAGCGAGCAGTACTTC. Protein product: CASSSDSEQYF.

This rearrangement joins TRBV27 to TRBJ2-7; 8 positions agree with TRBD1. Germline CDR1 and CDR2: MNHEY and SMNVEV (reference sequence). The CDR3 is made up of 13 amino acids. The V gene end was trimmed by 5 bases and the J gene end by 7 bases; junction bases not matched to a gene: 7. The CDR3 loop is CASSPTRGREQYF. The CDR3, as DNA: TGTGCCAGCAGTCCCACCAGGGGGCGGGAGCAGTACTTC.

This clonotype was picked up a small number of times. J is TRBJ1-1 and V is TRBV14; tentatively, D is TRBD1 (6 bases). The CDR3 has 12 amino acids. Germline V gene sequence: CDR1 SGHDN, CDR2 FVKESK. The germline V and J ends were trimmed by 1 base and 6 bases, with 6 bases remaining between them. This CDR3 is CASSQGTAEAFF. Written as DNA, the CDR3 is TGTGCCAGCAGCCAAGGGACAGCTGAAGCTTTCTTT.